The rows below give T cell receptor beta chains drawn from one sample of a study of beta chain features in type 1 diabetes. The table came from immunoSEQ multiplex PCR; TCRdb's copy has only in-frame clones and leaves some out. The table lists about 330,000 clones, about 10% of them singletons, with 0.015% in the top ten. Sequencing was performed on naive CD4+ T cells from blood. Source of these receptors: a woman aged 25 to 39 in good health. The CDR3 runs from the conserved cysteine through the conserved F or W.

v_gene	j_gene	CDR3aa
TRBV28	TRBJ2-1	CASRGQGLNEQFF
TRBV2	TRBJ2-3	CASSVSGPTDTQYF
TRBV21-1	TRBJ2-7	CASPAVPDF
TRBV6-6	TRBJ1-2	CASRDSNYGYTF
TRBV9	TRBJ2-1	CASSAVAAPYNEQFF
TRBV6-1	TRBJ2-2	CASRGQGVGELFF
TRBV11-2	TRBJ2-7	CASTSLAINYEQYF
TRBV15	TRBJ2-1	CATSRDRTSVDEQFF
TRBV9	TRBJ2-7	CAITGTGDSYEQYF
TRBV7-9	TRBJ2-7	CASSLDRDRPYEQYF
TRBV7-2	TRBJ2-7	CASSLTSGRASYEQYF
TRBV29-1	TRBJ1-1	CSVRTSGGLNTEAFF
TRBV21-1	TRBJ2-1	CASSKGGGLAGPNEQFF
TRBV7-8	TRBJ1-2	CASSLAGQGSGGYTF
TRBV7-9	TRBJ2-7	CASSLALRAPNLSEQYF
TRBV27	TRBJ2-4	CASSLFSSKNIQYF
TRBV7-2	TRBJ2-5	CASSLRGIQETQYF
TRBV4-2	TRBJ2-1	CASSPRLAGALGSYNEQFF
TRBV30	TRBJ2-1	CAWSDKGSSYNEQFF
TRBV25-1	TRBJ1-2	CASRPQGGRGGYTF
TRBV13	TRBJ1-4	CASRRPGGTNEKLFF
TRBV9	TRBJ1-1	CASSGSDRVPAFF
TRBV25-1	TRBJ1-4	CASSAGVGTGEKLFF
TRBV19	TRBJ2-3	CASTDGQGTDTQYF
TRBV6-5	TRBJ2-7	CASSVTGGITYEQYF
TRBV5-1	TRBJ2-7	CASSLPSDALSGEQYF
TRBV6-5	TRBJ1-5	CASRYDSNQPQHF
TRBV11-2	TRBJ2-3	CASSPRTSGTAQDTQYF
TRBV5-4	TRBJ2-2	CASSLGSVGELFF
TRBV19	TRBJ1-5	CASTGINTDNQPQHF
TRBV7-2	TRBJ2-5	CASSRDRGAETQYF
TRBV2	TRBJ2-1	CASSGTGGYYNEQFF
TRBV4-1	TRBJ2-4	CASSQGVPRDIQYF
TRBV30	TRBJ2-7	CAWSGFPSPSSYEQYF
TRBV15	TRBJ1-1	CATSRPSGTGGTEAFF
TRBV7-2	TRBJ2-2	CASSLALAVATGELFF
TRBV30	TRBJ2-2	CAWSFSGANTGELFF
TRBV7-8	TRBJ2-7	CASKHRGTGQYEQYF
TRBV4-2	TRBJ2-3	CASSQTSGGADTQYF
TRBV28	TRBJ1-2	CASSPPGQGGLRYGYTF
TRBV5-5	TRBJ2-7	CASSPGSSYEQYF
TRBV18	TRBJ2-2	CASSPLDRGTGELFF
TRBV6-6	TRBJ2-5	CASSYALTGNFETQYF
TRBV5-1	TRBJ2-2	CASSTKSGETGELFF
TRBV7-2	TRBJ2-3	CASSPGLAGGQDTQYF
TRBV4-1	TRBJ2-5	CASSHSGSEETQYF
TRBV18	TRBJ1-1	CASSPVREGEAFF
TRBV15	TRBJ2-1	CATSRDGGASGSYNEQFF
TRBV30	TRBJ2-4	CAWSKDRSDGPKGKNIQYF
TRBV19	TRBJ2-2	CASSVGHQAGELFF
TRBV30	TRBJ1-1	CAWSVGTGIGTEAFF
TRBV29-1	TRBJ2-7	CSAAGTLGAYEQYF
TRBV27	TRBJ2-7	CASRIRGRTYEQYF
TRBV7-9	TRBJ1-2	CASSPTGDYGYTF
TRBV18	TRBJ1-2	CASSPDAGGKDYTF